This T cell receptor beta chain was recovered during a study of blood T cells in healthy people across ages. Alongside a J-beta primer mix, a sample-barcoded 5' primer served in a second PCR lasting about 6 to 11 cycles. TCRdb re-called the 5' RACE reads through MiXCR, storing one row per CDR3 protein. The sample yields roughly 1.9 million distinct CDR3 sequences, about 39% seen once. Germline CDR1 reads DFQATT; CDR2 reads SNEGSKA (reference sequence). CDR3 size: 11 residues. Trimming stripped 5 bases from V and 7 bases from J, with 11 bases between. The chain links TRBV20-1 to TRBJ1-2; no clear D. The sequencing input was blood. The sequence derives from a human donor in good health. The CDR3: CSAPLPGGYTF. As DNA, the CDR3 is TGCAGTGCTCCCTTGCCCGGTGGCTACACCTTC.